This TCR beta chain came from a study of blood T cell repertoires in COVID-19. Whole-study context: Whether acute or convalescent, the COVID-19 samples came from the United States, Italy and Spain.

The repertoire was sequenced with immunoSEQ multiplex PCR; TCRdb's copy has only in-frame clones and lacks some. The sample yields about 180,000 clones, about four fifths seen once. Unmatched junction bases numbered 9, after V lost 4 bases and J lost 3 bases. The CDR3 totals 17 residues. Germline loops: CDR1 LNHDA, CDR2 SQIVND (reference sequence). The sample was peripheral blood. This chain links TRBV19 with TRBJ1-5; 10 bases line up with TRBD1. This sequence was found in a man in his 70s with active or convalescent COVID-19. CDR3 in amino acids: CASSNLDRGRNNQPQHF. The CDR3 coding sequence is TGTGCCAGTAGTAATCTGGACAGGGGGAGGAACAATCAGCCCCAGCATTTT.